This TCR beta chain was obtained from a study of shared clonotypes between healthy human individuals. Study details: Three CD4 naive, three CD4 memory, two CD8 naive and one CD8 memory plate were used per donor. General study findings and limits: On the whole, naive subsets had larger estimated richness than memory subsets had.

Comments on this clone: Its matching antigen is unknown.

Repertoires were generated with immunoSEQ multiplex PCR, while TCRdb's copy carries only in-frame clones and drops some. Among roughly 2.5 million clones listed, more than 90% were seen once. Trimming took 0 bases from V and 3 from J, leaving 7 bases between them. This CDR3 has 13 amino acids. The sample was naive CD4+ T cells sorted from blood. This sample's subset: CD45RA+ positively selected. This receptor was taken from a man between 18 and 29 years old in good health. V gene TRBV5-3 combines with J gene TRBJ2-7; the D call may be TRBD1 or TRBD2 (5 bases each). TRBV5-3 is recorded as an ORF, its role being uncertain. This CDR3 reads CARSLGDGYEQYF. The CDR3 DNA sequence: TGTGCCAGAAGCTTGGGGGACGGCTACGAGCAGTACTTC.